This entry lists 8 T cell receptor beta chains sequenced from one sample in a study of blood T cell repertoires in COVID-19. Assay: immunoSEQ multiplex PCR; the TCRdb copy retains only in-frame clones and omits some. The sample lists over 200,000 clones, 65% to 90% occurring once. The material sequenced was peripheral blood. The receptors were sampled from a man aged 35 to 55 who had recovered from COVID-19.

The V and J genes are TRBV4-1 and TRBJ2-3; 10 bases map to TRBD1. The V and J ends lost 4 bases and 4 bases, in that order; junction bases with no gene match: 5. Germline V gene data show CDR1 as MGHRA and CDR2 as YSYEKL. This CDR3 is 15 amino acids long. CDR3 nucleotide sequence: TGCGCCAGCAGCCTCGGGACAGGGGATTCAGATACGCAGTATTTT. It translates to CASSLGTGDSDTQYF.

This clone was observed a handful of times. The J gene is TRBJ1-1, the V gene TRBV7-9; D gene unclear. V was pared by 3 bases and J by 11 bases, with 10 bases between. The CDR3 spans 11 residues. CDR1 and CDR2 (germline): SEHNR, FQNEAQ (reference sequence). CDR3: CASSLEGAAFF. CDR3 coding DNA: TGTGCCAGCAGCTTGGAGGGCGCGGCTTTCTTT.

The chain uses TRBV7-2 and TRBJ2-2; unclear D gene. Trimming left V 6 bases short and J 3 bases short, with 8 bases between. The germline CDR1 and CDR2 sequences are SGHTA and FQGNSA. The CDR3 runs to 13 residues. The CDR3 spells CASSLLYTGELFF. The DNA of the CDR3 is TGTGCCAGCAGTCTACTTTACACCGGGGAGCTGTTTTTT.

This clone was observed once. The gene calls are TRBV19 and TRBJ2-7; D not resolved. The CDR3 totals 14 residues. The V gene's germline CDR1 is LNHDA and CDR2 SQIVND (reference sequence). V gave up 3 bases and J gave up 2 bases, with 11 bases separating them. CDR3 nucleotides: TGTGCCAGTAGTATTATTGCCGGAGCCTACGAGCAGTACTTC. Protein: CASSIIAGAYEQYF.

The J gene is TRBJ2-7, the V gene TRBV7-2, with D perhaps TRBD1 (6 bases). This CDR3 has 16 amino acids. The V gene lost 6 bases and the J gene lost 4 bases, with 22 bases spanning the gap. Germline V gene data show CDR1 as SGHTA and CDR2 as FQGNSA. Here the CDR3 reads CASRDPQGPAGYEQYF. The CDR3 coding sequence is TGTGCCAGCAGGGACCCACAGGGTCCTGCAGGTTACGAGCAGTACTTC.

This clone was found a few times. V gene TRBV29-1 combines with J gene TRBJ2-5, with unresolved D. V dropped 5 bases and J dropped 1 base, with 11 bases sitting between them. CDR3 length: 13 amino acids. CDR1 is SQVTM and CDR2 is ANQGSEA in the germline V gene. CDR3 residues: CSVSQWPQETQYF. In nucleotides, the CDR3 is TGCAGCGTTTCTCAGTGGCCCCAAGAGACCCAGTACTTC.

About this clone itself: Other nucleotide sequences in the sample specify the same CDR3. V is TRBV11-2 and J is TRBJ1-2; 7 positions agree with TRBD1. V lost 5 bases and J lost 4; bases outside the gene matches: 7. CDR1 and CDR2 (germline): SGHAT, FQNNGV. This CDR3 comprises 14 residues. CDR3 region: CASSPRTGVYGYTF. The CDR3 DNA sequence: TGTGCCAGCAGCCCTCGAACAGGGGTCTATGGCTACACCTTC.

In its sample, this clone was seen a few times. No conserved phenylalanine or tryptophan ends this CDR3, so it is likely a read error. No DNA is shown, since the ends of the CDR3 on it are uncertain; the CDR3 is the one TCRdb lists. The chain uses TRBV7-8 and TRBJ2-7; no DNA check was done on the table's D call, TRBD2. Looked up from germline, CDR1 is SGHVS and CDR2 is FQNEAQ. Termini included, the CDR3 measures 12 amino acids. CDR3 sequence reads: CASSDPGLAVSI.